This T cell receptor beta chain was recovered during a study of cytomegalovirus exposure and HLA in healthy donors. The CDR3 contains 15 residues. Trimming took 3 bases from V and 4 from J, leaving 14 bases between them. Germline V lookup: CDR1 ENHRY, CDR2 SYGVKD. Profiled with immunoSEQ multiplex PCR; TCRdb holds only in-frame clones, not every one. The sample carries 170,000 or so clones, 75% to 90% recorded once. Study results and caveats: The TCR clusters that emerged in the first cohort tended, a later analysis found, to co-occur in the 110 or so validation repertoires. Overall, about 160 TCR beta chains were annotated as cytomegalovirus-associated. Using the classifier, cytomegalovirus status was reportedly diagnosed with high specificity and sensitivity.

In the case of this clone: The antigen is not known.

This sequence joins TRBV10-3 and TRBJ2-3; a possible D gene is TRBD2 (5 bases). This receptor was obtained from a man between 18 and 29 years old in good health and CMV-seropositive. Material for sequencing was PBMCs. The CDR3 protein is CAISEPVLGPDTQYF. The CDR3 DNA sequence: TGTGCCATCAGTGAACCGGTACTAGGCCCAGATACGCAGTATTTT.